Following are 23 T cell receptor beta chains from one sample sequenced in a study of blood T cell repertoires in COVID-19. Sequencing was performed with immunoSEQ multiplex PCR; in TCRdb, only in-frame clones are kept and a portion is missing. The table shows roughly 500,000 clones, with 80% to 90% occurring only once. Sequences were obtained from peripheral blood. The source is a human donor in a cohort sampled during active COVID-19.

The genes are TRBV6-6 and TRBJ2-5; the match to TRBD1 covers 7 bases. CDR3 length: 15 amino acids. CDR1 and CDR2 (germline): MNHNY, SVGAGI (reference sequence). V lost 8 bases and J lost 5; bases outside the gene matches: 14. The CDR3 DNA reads TGTGCCAGCGGAACCTCCGGTACAGGGGCGGAGACCCAGTACTTC. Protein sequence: CASGTSGTGAETQYF.

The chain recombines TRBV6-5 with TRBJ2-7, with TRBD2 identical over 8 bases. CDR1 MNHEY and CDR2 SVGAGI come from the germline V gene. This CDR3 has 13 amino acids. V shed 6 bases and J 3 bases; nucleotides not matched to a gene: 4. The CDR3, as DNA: TGTGCCAGCAGCGGGACTAGTAACTACGAGCAGTACTTC. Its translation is CASSGTSNYEQYF.

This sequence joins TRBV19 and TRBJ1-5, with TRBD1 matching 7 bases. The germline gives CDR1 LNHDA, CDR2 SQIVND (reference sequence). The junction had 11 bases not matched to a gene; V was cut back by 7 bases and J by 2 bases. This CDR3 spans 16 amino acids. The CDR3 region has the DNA TGTGCCAGTATGGGACAGATTTCGGTTGGCAATCAGCCCCAGCATTTT. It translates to CASMGQISVGNQPQHF. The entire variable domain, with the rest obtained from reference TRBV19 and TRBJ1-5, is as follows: DGGITQSPKYLFRKEGQNVTLSCEQNLNHDAMYWYRQDPGQGLRLIYYSQIVNDFQKGDIAEGYSVSREKKESFPLTVTSAQKNPTAFYLCASMGQISVGNQPQHFGDGTRLSIL.

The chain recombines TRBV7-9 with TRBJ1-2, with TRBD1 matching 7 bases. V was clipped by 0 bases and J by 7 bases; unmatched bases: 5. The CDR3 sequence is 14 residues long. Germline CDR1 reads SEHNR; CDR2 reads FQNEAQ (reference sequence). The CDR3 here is CASSLAGRGTGYTF. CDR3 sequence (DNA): TGTGCCAGCAGCTTAGCGGGCAGGGGGACTGGCTACACCTTC.

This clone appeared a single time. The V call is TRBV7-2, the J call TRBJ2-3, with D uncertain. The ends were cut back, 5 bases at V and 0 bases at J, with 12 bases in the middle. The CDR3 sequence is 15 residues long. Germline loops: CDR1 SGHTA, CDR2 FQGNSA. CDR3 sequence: CASSSLSSSTDTQYF. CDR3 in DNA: TGTGCCAGCAGCAGCTTAAGTTCCAGCACAGATACGCAGTATTTT. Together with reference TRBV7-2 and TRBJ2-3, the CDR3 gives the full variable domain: GAGVSQSPSNKVTEKGKDVELRCDPISGHTALYWYRQSLGQGLEFLIYFQGNSAPDKSGLPSDRFSAERTGGSVSTLTIQRTQQEDSAVYLCASSSLSSSTDTQYFGPGTRLTVL.

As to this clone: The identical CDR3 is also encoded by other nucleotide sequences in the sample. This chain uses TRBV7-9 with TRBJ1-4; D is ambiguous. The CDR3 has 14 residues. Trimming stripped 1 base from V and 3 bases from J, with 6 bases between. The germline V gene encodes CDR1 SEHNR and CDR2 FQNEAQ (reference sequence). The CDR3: CASSLGGANEKLFF. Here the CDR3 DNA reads TGTGCCAGCAGCTTAGGAGGAGCTAATGAAAAACTGTTTTTT.

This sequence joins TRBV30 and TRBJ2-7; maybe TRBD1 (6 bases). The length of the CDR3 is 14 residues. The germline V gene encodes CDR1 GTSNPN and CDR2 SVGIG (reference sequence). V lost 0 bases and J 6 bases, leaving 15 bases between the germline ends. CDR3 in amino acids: CAWSVWTAGAEQYF. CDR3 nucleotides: TGTGCCTGGAGTGTCTGGACAGCCGGGGCCGAGCAGTACTTC.

CDR3: CASSRTVGGEKLFF. The CDR3, as DNA: TGTGCCAGCAGTCGGACGGTGGGAGGGGAAAAACTGTTTTTT. This rearrangement joins TRBV6-5 to TRBJ1-4; D ambiguous. The CDR3 is 14 residues long. Germline CDR1 and CDR2: MNHEY and SVGAGI. V was cut by 5 bases and J by 8 bases, with 15 bases left in between.

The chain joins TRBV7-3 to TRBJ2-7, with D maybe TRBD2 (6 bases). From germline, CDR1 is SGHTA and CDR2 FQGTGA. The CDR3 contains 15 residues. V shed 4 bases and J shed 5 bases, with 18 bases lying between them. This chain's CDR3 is CASSSRGREWDEQYF. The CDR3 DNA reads TGTGCCAGCAGCTCTAGGGGACGGGAGTGGGACGAGCAGTACTTC.

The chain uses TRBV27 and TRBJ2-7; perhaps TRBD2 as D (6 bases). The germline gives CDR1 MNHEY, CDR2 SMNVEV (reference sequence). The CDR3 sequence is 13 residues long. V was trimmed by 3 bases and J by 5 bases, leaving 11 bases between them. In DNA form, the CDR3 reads TGTGCCAGCAGTTTGGGTGGGAGGAACGAGCAGTACTTC. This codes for CASSLGGRNEQYF.

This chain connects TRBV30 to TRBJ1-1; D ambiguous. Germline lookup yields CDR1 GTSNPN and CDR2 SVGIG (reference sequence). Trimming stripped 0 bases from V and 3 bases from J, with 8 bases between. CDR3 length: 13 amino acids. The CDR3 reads CAWSVQKDTEAFF. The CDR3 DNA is TGTGCCTGGAGTGTACAGAAAGACACTGAAGCTTTCTTT.

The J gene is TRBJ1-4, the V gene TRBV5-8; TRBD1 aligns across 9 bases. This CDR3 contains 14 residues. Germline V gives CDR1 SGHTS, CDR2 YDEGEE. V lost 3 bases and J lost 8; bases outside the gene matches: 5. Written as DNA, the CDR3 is TGTGCCAGCAGCTGGACAGGGGCCGGGGAAAAACTGTTTTTT. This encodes CASSWTGAGEKLFF.

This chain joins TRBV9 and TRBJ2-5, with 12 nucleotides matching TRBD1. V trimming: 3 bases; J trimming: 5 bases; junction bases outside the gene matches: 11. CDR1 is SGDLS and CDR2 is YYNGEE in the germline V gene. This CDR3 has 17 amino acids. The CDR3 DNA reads TGTGCCAGCAGCGGACCGGGACAGGGGGCTCTGTGGGAGACCCAGTACTTC. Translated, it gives CASSGPGQGALWETQYF.

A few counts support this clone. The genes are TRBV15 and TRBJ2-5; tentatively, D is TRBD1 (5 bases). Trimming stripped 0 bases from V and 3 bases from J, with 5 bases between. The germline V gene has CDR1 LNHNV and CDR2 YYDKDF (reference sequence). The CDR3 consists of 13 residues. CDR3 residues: CATSRDREETQYF. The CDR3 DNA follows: TGTGCCACCAGCAGAGACAGGGAAGAGACCCAGTACTTC.

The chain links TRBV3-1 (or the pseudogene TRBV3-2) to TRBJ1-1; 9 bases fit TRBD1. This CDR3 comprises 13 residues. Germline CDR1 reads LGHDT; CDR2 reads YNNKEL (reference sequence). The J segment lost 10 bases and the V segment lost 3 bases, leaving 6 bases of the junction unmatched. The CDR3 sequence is CASSQWTGVGAFF. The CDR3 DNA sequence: TGTGCCAGCAGCCAGTGGACAGGGGTAGGAGCTTTCTTT.

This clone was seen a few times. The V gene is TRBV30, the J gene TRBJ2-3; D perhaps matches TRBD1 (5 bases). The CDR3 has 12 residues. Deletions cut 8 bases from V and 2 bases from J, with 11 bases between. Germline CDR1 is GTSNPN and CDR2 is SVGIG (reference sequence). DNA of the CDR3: TGTGCCCCCCAGGGTGACACAGATACGCAGTATTTT. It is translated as CAPQGDTDTQYF.

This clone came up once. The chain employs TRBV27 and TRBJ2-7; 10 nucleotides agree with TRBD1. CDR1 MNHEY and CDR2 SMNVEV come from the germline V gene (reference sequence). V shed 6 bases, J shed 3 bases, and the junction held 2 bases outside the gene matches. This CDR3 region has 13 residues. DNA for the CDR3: TGTGCCAGCAGACGGACAGGGGGCTACGAGCAGTACTTC. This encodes CASRRTGGYEQYF.

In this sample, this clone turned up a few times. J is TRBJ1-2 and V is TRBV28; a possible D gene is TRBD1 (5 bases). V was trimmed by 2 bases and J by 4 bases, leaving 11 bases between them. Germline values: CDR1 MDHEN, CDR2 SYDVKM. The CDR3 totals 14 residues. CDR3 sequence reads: CASSLSRVSYGYTF. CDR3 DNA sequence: TGTGCCAGCAGTTTAAGCAGGGTCTCCTATGGCTACACCTTC.

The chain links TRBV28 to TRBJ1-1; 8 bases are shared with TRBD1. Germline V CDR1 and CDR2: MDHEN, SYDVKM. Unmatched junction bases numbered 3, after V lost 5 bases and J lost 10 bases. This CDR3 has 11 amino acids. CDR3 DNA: TGTGCCAGCAGTACCGACAGGGGAGCTTTCTTT. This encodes CASSTDRGAFF. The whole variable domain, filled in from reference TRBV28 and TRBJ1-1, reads DVKVTQSSRYLVKRTGEKVFLECVQDMDHENMFWYRQDPGLGLRLIYFSYDVKMKEKGDIPEGYSVSREKKERFSLILESASTNQTSMYLCASSTDRGAFFGQGTRLTVV.

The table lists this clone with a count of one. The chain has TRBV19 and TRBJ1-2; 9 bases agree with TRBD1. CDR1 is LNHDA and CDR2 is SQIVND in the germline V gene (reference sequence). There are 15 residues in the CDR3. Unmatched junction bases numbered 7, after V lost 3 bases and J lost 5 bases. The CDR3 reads CASSIGRTGAYGYTF. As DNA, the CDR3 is TGTGCCAGTAGTATCGGGAGGACAGGGGCATATGGCTACACCTTC.

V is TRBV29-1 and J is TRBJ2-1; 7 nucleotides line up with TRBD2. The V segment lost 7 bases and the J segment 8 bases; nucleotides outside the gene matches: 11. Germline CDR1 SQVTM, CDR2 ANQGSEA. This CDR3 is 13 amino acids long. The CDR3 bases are TGCAGCGCCCTAGCGGAGAGGGATTATGAGCAGTTCTTC. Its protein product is CSALAERDYEQFF.

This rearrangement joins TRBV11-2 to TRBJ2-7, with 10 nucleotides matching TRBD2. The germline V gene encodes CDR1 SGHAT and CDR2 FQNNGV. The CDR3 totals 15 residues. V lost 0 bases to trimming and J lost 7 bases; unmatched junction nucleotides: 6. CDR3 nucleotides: TGTGCCAGCAGCTTAGAACTAGCGGGAAAGAGGGAGCAGTACTTC. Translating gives CASSLELAGKREQYF.

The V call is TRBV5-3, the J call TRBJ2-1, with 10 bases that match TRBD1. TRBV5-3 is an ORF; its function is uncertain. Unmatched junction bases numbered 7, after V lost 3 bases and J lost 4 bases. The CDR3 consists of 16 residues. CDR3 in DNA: TGTGCCAGAAGCTCCCTGGACAGGGGGAGGTACAATGAGCAGTTCTTC. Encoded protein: CARSSLDRGRYNEQFF.